In this sample, the clone carrying this TCR beta chain turned up a few times. As yet, its antigen is unknown. CDR1 LNHDA and CDR2 SQIVND come from the germline V gene (reference sequence). V was shortened by 3 bases and J by 4 bases, with 10 bases between the two germline ends. The CDR3 consists of 15 residues. Using 15 ng of total RNA, TCR libraries were made with the QIAseq Immune Repertoire TCR panel. TCRdb processed the reads anew with MiXCR; each CDR3 protein has one entry. The profile covers approximately 900 distinct CDR3 sequences, with over 9% appearing a single time and approximately 50% taken by the ten largest. These data belong to a study of circulating CD8 cells and anti-PD-1 response in melanoma. About the research overall: Responders had complete or partial responses; non-responders had stable or progressive disease.

Findings and limits, study-wide: Expanded sorted subsets were checked for tumor reactivity using peptides. At M1, fewer than 7% of TRB clonotypes appeared in multiple subsets.

Four subsets defined by PD-1 and/or TIGIT were sorted from live CD3+CD8+TCRalphabeta+ cells. The chain uses TRBV19 and TRBJ1-6, with D tentatively TRBD1 (5 bases). This clonotype was sampled from a human donor with melanoma. The sample consisted of CD8+ T cells from PBMCs, taken at baseline or after one month of anti-PD-1 therapy (not recorded which). The CDR3 bases are TGTGCCAGTAGTATGACGGGACGTTATAATTCACCCCTCCACTTT. Protein product: CASSMTGRYNSPLHF.